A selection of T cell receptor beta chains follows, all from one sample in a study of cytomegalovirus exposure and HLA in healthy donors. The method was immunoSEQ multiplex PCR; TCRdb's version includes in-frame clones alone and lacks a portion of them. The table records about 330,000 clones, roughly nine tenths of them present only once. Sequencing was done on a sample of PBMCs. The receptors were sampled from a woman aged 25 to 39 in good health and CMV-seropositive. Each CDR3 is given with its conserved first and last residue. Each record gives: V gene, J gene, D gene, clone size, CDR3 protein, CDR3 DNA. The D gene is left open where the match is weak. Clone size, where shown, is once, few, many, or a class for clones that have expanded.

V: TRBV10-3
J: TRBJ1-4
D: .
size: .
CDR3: CAINNVGPNEKLFF
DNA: TGTGCCATCAATAACGTCGGGCCAAATGAAAAACTGTTTTTT

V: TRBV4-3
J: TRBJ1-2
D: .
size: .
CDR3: CASSHPEGFGTEPTF
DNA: TGCGCCAGCAGCCACCCGGAGGGTTTTGGGACGGAGCCCACCTTC

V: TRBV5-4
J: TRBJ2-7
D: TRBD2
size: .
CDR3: CASSRVGLAGGLEQYF
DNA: TGTGCCAGCAGCCGAGTTGGACTAGCGGGAGGTTTAGAGCAGTACTTC

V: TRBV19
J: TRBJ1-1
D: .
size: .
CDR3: CASSPRKAEAFF
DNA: TGTGCCAGTAGCCCTAGGAAGGCTGAAGCTTTCTTT

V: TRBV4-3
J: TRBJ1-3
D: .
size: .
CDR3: CASSQDRLAGNTIYF
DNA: TGCGCCAGCAGCCAAGATCGGCTAGCTGGAAACACCATATATTTT

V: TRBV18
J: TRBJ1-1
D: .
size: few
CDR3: CASSPVGRTEAFF
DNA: TGTGCCAGCTCACCAGTGGGTCGGACTGAAGCTTTCTTT

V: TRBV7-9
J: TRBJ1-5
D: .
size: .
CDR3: CASSFGGQPQHF
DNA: TGTGCCAGCAGCTTCGGCGGGCAGCCCCAGCATTTT

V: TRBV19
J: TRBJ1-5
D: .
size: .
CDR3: CASGDQGSFNQPQHF
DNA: TGTGCCAGTGGCGACCAGGGGAGTTTCAATCAGCCCCAGCATTTT

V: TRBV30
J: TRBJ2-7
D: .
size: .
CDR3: CACKQGTYEQYF
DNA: TGTGCCTGCAAACAGGGTACCTACGAGCAGTACTTC

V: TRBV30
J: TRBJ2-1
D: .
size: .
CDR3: CAWSVPNEQFF
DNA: TGTGCCTGGAGTGTACCCAATGAGCAGTTCTTC

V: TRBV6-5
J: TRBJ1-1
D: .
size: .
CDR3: CASSYGRANTEAFF
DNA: TGTGCCAGCAGTTACGGCAGGGCAAACACTGAAGCTTTCTTT

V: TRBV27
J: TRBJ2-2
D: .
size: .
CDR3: CASSLRLVGSGELFF
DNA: TGTGCCAGCAGTTTACGCCTAGTAGGCTCCGGGGAGCTGTTTTTT

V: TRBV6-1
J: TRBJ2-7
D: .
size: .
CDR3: CASSDGRRFSYEQYF
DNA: TGTGCCAGCAGTGATGGTAGGAGATTCTCCTACGAGCAGTACTTC

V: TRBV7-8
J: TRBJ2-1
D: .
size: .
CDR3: CASTWGDPSYNEQFF
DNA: TGTGCCAGCACCTGGGGCGACCCTTCCTACAATGAGCAGTTCTTC

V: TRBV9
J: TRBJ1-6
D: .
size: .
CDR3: CASSSQGNNSPLHF
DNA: TGTGCCAGCAGCTCGCAGGGTAACAATTCACCCCTCCACTTT

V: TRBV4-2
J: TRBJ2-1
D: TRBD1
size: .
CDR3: CASSQVTGDGYNEQFF
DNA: TGTGCCAGCAGCCAGGTCACAGGGGATGGTTACAATGAGCAGTTCTTC

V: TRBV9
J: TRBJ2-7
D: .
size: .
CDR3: CASSVLDNSYEQYF
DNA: TGTGCCAGCAGCGTATTAGACAACTCCTACGAGCAGTACTTC

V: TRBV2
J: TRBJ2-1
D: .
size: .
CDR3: CASREFGGNEQFF
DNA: TGTGCCAGCAGAGAGTTTGGGGGGAATGAGCAGTTCTTC

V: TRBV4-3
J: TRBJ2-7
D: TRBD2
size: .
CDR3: CASSPQGTSGDEQYF
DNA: TGCGCCAGCAGCCCACAGGGGACTAGCGGGGACGAGCAGTACTTC

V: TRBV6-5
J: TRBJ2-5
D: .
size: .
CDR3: CASSSIPGRGQETQYF
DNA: TGTGCCAGCAGTTCAATTCCGGGACGAGGTCAAGAGACCCAGTACTTC

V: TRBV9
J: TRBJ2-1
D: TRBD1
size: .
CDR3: CASSVRQGARGSSYNEQFF
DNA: TGTGCCAGCAGCGTCCGACAGGGGGCGCGGGGGAGCTCCTACAATGAGCAGTTCTTC

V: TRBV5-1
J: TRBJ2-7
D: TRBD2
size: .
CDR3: CASRPGLASNEQYF
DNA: TGCGCCAGCAGACCGGGACTAGCATCTAACGAGCAGTACTTC

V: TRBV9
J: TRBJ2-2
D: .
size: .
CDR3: CASSVDGYRAGELFF
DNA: TGTGCCAGCAGCGTAGACGGGTATAGAGCCGGGGAGCTGTTTTTT

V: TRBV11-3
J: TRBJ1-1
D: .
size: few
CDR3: CASSRGRADTEAFF
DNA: TGTGCCAGCAGTCGTGGACGGGCGGACACTGAAGCTTTCTTT

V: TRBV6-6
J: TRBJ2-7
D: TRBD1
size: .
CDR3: CASSHGQGEAYEQYF
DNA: TGTGCCAGCAGCCACGGGCAGGGGGAAGCCTACGAGCAGTACTTC

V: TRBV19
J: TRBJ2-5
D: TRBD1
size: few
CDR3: CASSDGQGWRGETQYF
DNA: TGTGCCAGTAGTGACGGACAGGGATGGAGAGGCGAGACCCAGTACTTC

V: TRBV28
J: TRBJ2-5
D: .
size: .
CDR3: CASSPHGPYQETQYF
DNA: TGTGCCAGCAGTCCCCACGGCCCCTATCAAGAGACCCAGTACTTC

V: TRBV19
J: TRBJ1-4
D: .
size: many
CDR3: CASSIQLDEKLFF
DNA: TGTGCCAGTAGTATCCAGTTAGATGAAAAACTGTTTTTT

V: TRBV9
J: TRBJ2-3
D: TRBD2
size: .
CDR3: CASSVEGSGGSSTDTQYF
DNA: TGTGCCAGCAGCGTAGAGGGTAGCGGGGGGTCCAGCACAGATACGCAGTATTTT